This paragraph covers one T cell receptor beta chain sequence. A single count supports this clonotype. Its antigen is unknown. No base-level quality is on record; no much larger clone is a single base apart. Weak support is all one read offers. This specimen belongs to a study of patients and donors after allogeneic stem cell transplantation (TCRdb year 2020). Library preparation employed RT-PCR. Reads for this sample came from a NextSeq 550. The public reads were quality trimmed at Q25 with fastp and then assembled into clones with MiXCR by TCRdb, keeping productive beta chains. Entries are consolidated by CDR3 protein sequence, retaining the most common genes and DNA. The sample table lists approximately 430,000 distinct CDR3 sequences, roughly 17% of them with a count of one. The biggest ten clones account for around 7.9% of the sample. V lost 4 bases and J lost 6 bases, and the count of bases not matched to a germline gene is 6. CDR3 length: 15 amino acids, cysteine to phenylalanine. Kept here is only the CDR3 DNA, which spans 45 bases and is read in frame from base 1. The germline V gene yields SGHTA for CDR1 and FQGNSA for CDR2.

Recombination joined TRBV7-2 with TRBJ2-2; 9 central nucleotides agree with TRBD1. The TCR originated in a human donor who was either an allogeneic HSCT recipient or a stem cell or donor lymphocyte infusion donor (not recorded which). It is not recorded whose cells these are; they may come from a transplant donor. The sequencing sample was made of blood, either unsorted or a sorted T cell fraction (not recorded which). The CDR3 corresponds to CASSWRRDRAGELFF. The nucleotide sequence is TGTGCCAGCAGCTGGCGCCGGGACAGGGCCGGGGAGCTGTTTTTT.